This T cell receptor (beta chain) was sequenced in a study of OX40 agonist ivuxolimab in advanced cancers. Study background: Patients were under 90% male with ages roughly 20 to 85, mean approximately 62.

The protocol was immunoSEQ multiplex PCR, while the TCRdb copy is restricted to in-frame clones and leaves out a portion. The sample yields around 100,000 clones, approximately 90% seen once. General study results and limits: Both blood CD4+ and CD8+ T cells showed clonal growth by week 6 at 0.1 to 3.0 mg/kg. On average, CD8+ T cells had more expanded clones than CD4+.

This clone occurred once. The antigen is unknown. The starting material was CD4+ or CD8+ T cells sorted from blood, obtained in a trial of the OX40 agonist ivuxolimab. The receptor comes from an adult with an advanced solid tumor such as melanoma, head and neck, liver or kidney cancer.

In nucleotides, the CDR3 is TGTGCCAGCAGCTACCGACTGGGGCAGATGGGAGAGACCCAGTACTTC. Protein product: CASSYRLGQMGETQYF. The chain has TRBV11-1 and TRBJ2-5, with a possible D match to TRBD1 (5 bases). V shed 4 bases and J shed 4 bases, with 19 bases lying between them. Germline values: CDR1 SGHAT, CDR2 FQDESV (reference sequence). The CDR3 has 16 residues.